The clone carrying this T cell receptor (beta chain) was seen only a few times. The data originate from a study of blood T cell repertoires in COVID-19. Study as a whole: Both acute and convalescent COVID-19 samples were obtained from the United States, Italy and Spain. Sources were T cells, B-cell-depleted T cells, or PBMCs; the material itself was cDNA or gDNA.

Trimming took 1 base from V and 11 from J, leaving 20 bases between them. In germline, CDR1 is MNHEY, CDR2 SMNVEV (reference sequence). The CDR3 consists of 16 residues. Per the authors' pipeline: From reference gene primer amplification, estimates of nucleated cell counts were derived. Repertoires were generated with immunoSEQ multiplex PCR, while TCRdb's copy carries only in-frame clones and drops some. V and J calls and clone size come straight from that table; D and trimming were deduced from the DNA. Of some 250,000 clones in the sample, roughly four fifths are singletons; the top ten hold about 15%.

The sequencing sample was made of PBMCs or T cells enriched from blood (not recorded which). The source is a man aged 40-49 years who had recovered from COVID-19. The genes are TRBV27 and TRBJ1-4, with a weak D call TRBD1 (6 bases). The CDR3 loop is CASSLFSGALQGKLFF. The CDR3 DNA follows: TGTGCCAGCAGTTTATTTTCGGGCGCACTTCAGGGGAAACTGTTTTTT.